This T cell receptor beta chain was documented in a study of blood T cell repertoires in COVID-19. Study-level information: Acute and convalescent COVID-19 samples came from the United States, Italy and Spain. PBMCs, B-cell-depleted T cells, or T cells were the source of the cDNA or gDNA that made up the material.

Source study methods: Estimation of nucleated cell counts relied on the amplification of reference gene primers. Clones were sequenced by immunoSEQ multiplex PCR, and TCRdb holds only the in-frame ones, with some missing. That table is the source of V, J and clone size, and D and trimming were worked out from the DNA. The sample consists of fewer than 75,000 clones, approximately 90% of them appearing once. This clone appeared a few times. Germline CDR1 SGHAT, CDR2 FQNNGV. This CDR3 is 15 amino acids long. Trimming removed 3 bases from V and 7 bases from J, with 15 bases in between. The TCR comes from a man between 65 and 85 years old with acute or convalescent COVID-19. This rearrangement joins TRBV11-2 to TRBJ2-2; perhaps TRBD2 as D (5 bases). The sample consisted of peripheral blood. This CDR3 reads CASSFRSLASGELFF. The CDR3 nucleotides are TGTGCCAGCAGCTTTAGGTCGCTAGCTAGCGGGGAGCTGTTTTTT.